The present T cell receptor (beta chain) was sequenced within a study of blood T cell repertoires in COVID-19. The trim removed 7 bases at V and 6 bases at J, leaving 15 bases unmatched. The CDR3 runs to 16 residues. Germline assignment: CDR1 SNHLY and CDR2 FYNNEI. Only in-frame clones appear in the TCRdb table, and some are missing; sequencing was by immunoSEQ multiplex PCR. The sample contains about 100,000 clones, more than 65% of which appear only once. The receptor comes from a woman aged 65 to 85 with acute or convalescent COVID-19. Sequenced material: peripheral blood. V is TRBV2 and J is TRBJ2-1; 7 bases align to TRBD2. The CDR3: CASKPLAGAGRNEQFF. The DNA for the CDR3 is TGTGCCAGCAAGCCCCTAGCTGGAGCGGGACGCAATGAGCAGTTCTTC.